A selection of T cell receptor beta chains follows, all from one sample in a study of blood T cell repertoires in COVID-19. Produced via immunoSEQ multiplex PCR; TCRdb's table is partial and in-frame only. The sample contains approximately 250,000 clones, around 90% of which appear only once. The sample consisted of peripheral blood. Every receptor here comes from a man aged 25-40 years with COVID-19, enrolled during active disease. Each CDR3 is given with its conserved first and last residue. The D gene is left open where the match is weak. Clone size appears in some rows only: once, few, many, or a class for an expanded clone.

D: TRBD1
J: TRBJ1-3
size: NA
V: TRBV19
DNA: TGTGCCAGTAGTCCTACAGGGGGCTCCGGAAACACCATATATTTT
CDR3: CASSPTGGSGNTIYF

D: NA
J: TRBJ1-5
size: NA
V: TRBV2
DNA: TGTGCCAGCAGAGGAGGACAGCCACCGGGGCCCCAGCATTTT
CDR3: CASRGGQPPGPQHF

D: NA
J: TRBJ2-2
size: NA
V: TRBV28
DNA: TGTGCCAGCAGTTTGGTTGAGGACTACGGGGAGCTGTTTTTT
CDR3: CASSLVEDYGELFF

D: NA
J: TRBJ1-3
size: NA
V: TRBV7-9
DNA: TGTGCCAGCAGCTCCCCCGGGAGGGCGGATGGAAACACCATATATTTT
CDR3: CASSSPGRADGNTIYF

D: TRBD2
J: TRBJ2-7
size: once
V: TRBV6-5
DNA: TGTGCCAGCAGTTCAGTTAGCGGGGTTTCCTACGAGCAGTACTTC
CDR3: CASSSVSGVSYEQYF

D: NA
J: TRBJ1-2
size: once
V: TRBV13
DNA: TGTGCCAGCAGCCCGAGTGCGCCCAACTATGGCTACACCTTC
CDR3: CASSPSAPNYGYTF

D: NA
J: TRBJ1-2
size: NA
V: TRBV9
DNA: TGTGCCAGCAGCTTCAGACAGGCTAACTATGGCTACACCTTC
CDR3: CASSFRQANYGYTF

D: TRBD2
J: TRBJ2-5
size: NA
V: TRBV29-1
DNA: TGCAGCGGCCTACTAGCGGGGGGCCAAGAGACCCAGTACTTC
CDR3: CSGLLAGGQETQYF

D: NA
J: TRBJ2-5
size: NA
V: TRBV5-5
DNA: TGTGCCAGCAGCTTGGTTTCAGGGTTCGGCGAGACCCAGTACTTC
CDR3: CASSLVSGFGETQYF

D: NA
J: TRBJ1-2
size: NA
V: TRBV5-5
DNA: TGTGCCAGCAGCCCTACCAGGCAGCTCGGCTACACCTTC
CDR3: CASSPTRQLGYTF

D: NA
J: TRBJ2-7
size: NA
V: TRBV6-5
DNA: TGTGCCAGCAGTTACTCACAGGGTTATACCTACGAGCAGTACTTC
CDR3: CASSYSQGYTYEQYF

D: NA
J: TRBJ1-2
size: NA
V: TRBV11-2
DNA: TGTGCCAGCAGCCGGGGCCTAGCGGGCTACACCTTC
CDR3: CASSRGLAGYTF

D: NA
J: TRBJ1-1
size: NA
V: TRBV12-3/TRBV12-4
DNA: TGTGCCAGCAGTTTTAACAGGGAGGCTTTCTTT
CDR3: CASSFNREAFF

D: NA
J: TRBJ2-5
size: NA
V: TRBV5-1
DNA: TGCGCCAGCAGCTCGTCGGGGGTAGGGCAAGAGACCCAGTACTTC
CDR3: CASSSSGVGQETQYF

D: TRBD1
J: TRBJ1-6
size: NA
V: TRBV6-8
DNA: TGTGCCAGCCCCGACAGGGTTAGGACACCCCTCCACTTT
CDR3: CASPDRVRTPLHF

D: TRBD1
J: TRBJ2-5
size: NA
V: TRBV13
DNA: TGTGCCAGCAGCTCCCACAGGGGGGCCCAAGAGACCCAGTACTTC
CDR3: CASSSHRGAQETQYF

D: NA
J: TRBJ1-5
size: NA
V: TRBV19
DNA: TGTGCCAGTAGCTTACAGGGTGGAGTCGAGCCCCAGCATTTT
CDR3: CASSLQGGVEPQHF

D: TRBD1
J: TRBJ1-1
size: NA
V: TRBV9
DNA: TGTGCCAGCAGCGCGGGGACAGAGAACACTGAAGCTTTCTTT
CDR3: CASSAGTENTEAFF

D: TRBD2
J: TRBJ2-4
size: NA
V: TRBV2
DNA: TGTGCCAGCAGACTCAGGCGGGGGGGGGAAAACATTCAGTACTTC
CDR3: CASRLRRGGENIQYF

D: NA
J: TRBJ2-1
size: NA
V: TRBV5-1
DNA: TGCGCCAGCAGCTTCGGCGGGAAGTACAATGAGCAGTTCTTC
CDR3: CASSFGGKYNEQFF

D: TRBD1
J: TRBJ1-2
size: NA
V: TRBV5-1
DNA: TGCGCCAGCAGCCCCCGGACAGGGGAAGACTATGGCTACACCTTC
CDR3: CASSPRTGEDYGYTF

D: NA
J: TRBJ1-4
size: NA
V: TRBV4-2
DNA: TGTGCCAGCAGCCGTACGACGGGGACTGAAAATGAAAAACTGTTTTTT
CDR3: CASSRTTGTENEKLFF

D: NA
J: TRBJ2-7
size: NA
V: TRBV11-1
DNA: TGTGCCAGCAGCTTATTACAGGGAGATTCCTACGAGCAGTACTTC
CDR3: CASSLLQGDSYEQYF

D: NA
J: TRBJ1-1
size: NA
V: TRBV12-3/TRBV12-4
DNA: TGTGCCAGCAGTCAACAGGGTCGCCCTGAAGCTTTCTTT
CDR3: CASSQQGRPEAFF

D: NA
J: TRBJ1-5
size: once
V: TRBV27
DNA: TGTGCCAGCAGGTTGACAGCCACCCAGCCCCAGCATTTT
CDR3: CASRLTATQPQHF

D: TRBD2
J: TRBJ2-5
size: NA
V: TRBV4-2
DNA: TGTGCCAGCAGCCAAGACAGTAGCGGGGGGGCCGGAGAGACCCAGTACTTC
CDR3: CASSQDSSGGAGETQYF

D: TRBD1
J: TRBJ2-5
size: NA
V: TRBV12-5
DNA: TGTGCTAGTGGTTTGGACCGACGGACAGGGTATGGAGTTCGGGAGACCCAGTACTTC
CDR3: CASGLDRRTGYGVRETQYF

D: NA
J: TRBJ2-3
size: once
V: TRBV6-5
DNA: TGTGCCAGCAAGCACCCTAGCACAGATACGCAGTATTTT
CDR3: CASKHPSTDTQYF

D: TRBD1
J: TRBJ1-2
size: NA
V: TRBV2
DNA: TGTGCCAGCAGAGTGGACAGGGCTGGCTACACCTTC
CDR3: CASRVDRAGYTF

D: TRBD1
J: TRBJ2-3
size: NA
V: TRBV5-6
DNA: TGTGCCAGCAGCTTGACCCGGGACAGGACAGATACGCAGTATTTT
CDR3: CASSLTRDRTDTQYF

D: NA
J: TRBJ1-2
size: NA
V: TRBV19
DNA: TGTGCCAGTGAGGACAAGTCTGCTAACTATGGCTACACCTTC
CDR3: CASEDKSANYGYTF

D: TRBD2
J: TRBJ2-1
size: NA
V: TRBV2
DNA: TGTGCCAGCAGGCGGCTAGCGGGGGTTAATGAGCAGTTCTTC
CDR3: CASRRLAGVNEQFF

D: TRBD2
J: TRBJ2-3
size: NA
V: TRBV9
DNA: TGTGCCAGCAGCGTAAAATCTAGCGGGGGGGCGGAGGATACGCAGTATTTT
CDR3: CASSVKSSGGAEDTQYF

D: TRBD2
J: TRBJ2-1
size: NA
V: TRBV4-1
DNA: TGCGCCAGCAGCCAACTACCGACTAGCGGGGTAAACAATGAGCAGTTCTTC
CDR3: CASSQLPTSGVNNEQFF

D: TRBD1
J: TRBJ1-1
size: NA
V: TRBV2
DNA: TGTGCCAGCAGTGAACAGGGGGCGCCAGGCACTGAAGCTTTCTTT
CDR3: CASSEQGAPGTEAFF

D: TRBD2
J: TRBJ2-7
size: NA
V: TRBV7-9
DNA: TGTGCCAGCAGCTCTTCTGGGCTAGCGGGGTCCTACGAGCAGTACTTC
CDR3: CASSSSGLAGSYEQYF

D: NA
J: TRBJ2-2
size: NA
V: TRBV5-4
DNA: TGTGCCAGCAGCTCCCGGGACAAGAACACCGGGGAGCTGTTTTTT
CDR3: CASSSRDKNTGELFF

D: TRBD1
J: TRBJ1-4
size: NA
V: TRBV28
DNA: TGTGCCAGCAGTTCCTACAGGGGAGCGGGTGAAAAACTGTTTTTT
CDR3: CASSSYRGAGEKLFF

D: NA
J: TRBJ2-1
size: NA
V: TRBV7-3
DNA: TGTGCCAGCGCTCGGGACAGGGATAGCGGGGGAGGCTACAATGAGCAGTTCTTC
CDR3: CASARDRDSGGGYNEQFF

D: NA
J: TRBJ2-2
size: NA
V: TRBV24-1
DNA: TGTGCCACCAGTGTAGGGGGATCTGGGGAGCTGTTTTTT
CDR3: CATSVGGSGELFF

D: TRBD2
J: TRBJ2-3
size: NA
V: TRBV11-2
DNA: TGTGCCAGCAGCTGGCGCAGCGGAGCGGGGCCCACAGATACGCAGTATTTT
CDR3: CASSWRSGAGPTDTQYF

D: NA
J: TRBJ1-5
size: NA
V: TRBV12-3/TRBV12-4
DNA: TGTGCCAGCAGTTGGGCACGTTCTGAGCCCCAGCATTTT
CDR3: CASSWARSEPQHF

D: NA
J: TRBJ2-7
size: NA
V: TRBV14
DNA: TGTGCCAGCAGCCAAGTCCGAGCCGAGCAGTACTTC
CDR3: CASSQVRAEQYF

D: NA
J: TRBJ2-2
size: NA
V: TRBV18
DNA: TGTGCCAGCTCACCGACAACCGCGAACACCGGGGAGCTGTTTTTT
CDR3: CASSPTTANTGELFF

D: NA
J: TRBJ1-1
size: once
V: TRBV7-9
DNA: TGTGCCAGCAGCCGGGGAACAGGGCTCACTGAAGCTTTCTTT
CDR3: CASSRGTGLTEAFF

D: NA
J: TRBJ2-1
size: NA
V: TRBV4-1
DNA: TGCGCCAGCAGCCAGACCCCGGACAGATCCCACAATGAGCAGTTCTTC
CDR3: CASSQTPDRSHNEQFF

D: NA
J: TRBJ1-6
size: NA
V: TRBV11-1
DNA: TGTGCCAGCAGCGTCGAGGGATCTTCACCCCTCCACTTT
CDR3: CASSVEGSSPLHF

D: TRBD2
J: TRBJ2-3
size: NA
V: TRBV5-1
DNA: TGCGCCAGCAGCTTCTCCGTTCTTGGGGGGGGACGCACAGATACGCAGTATTTT
CDR3: CASSFSVLGGGRTDTQYF

D: TRBD1
J: TRBJ1-5
size: NA
V: TRBV5-1
DNA: TGCGCCAGCAGCTTGTTGGGACAGAGCAATCAGCCCCAACATTTT
CDR3: CASSLLGQSNQPQHF

D: NA
J: TRBJ1-1
size: NA
V: TRBV18
DNA: TGTGCCAGCTCACCAGGGGGGGGGAGCACTGAAGCTTTCTTT
CDR3: CASSPGGGSTEAFF